This T cell receptor (beta chain) was captured in a study of STAT3 mutations in large granular lymphocyte leukemia. On this clone: The antigen remains undetermined.

Study-wide results and limits: Every T-cell large granular lymphocyte leukemia patient had at least one immunodominant TCR beta clonotype.

V was trimmed by 2 bases and J by 2 bases, leaving 8 bases between them. This CDR3 contains 14 residues. Germline CDR1 reads SGHRS; CDR2 reads YFSETQ. Sequencing was performed with immunoSEQ multiplex PCR; in TCRdb, only in-frame clones are kept and a portion is missing. The repertoire holds 2,000 or so clones, with under 60% as singletons. The chain uses TRBV5-1 and TRBJ1-5; D ambiguous. This TCR was sampled from a man in his fifties or sixties with T-cell large granular lymphocyte leukemia. Some clones in this sample may be carry-over from other donors' samples. Specimen: peripheral blood mononuclear cells. CDR3 DNA sequence: TGCGCCAGCAGCTTAGGAGTAGGCAATCAGCCCCAGCATTTT. This sequence encodes CASSLGVGNQPQHF.